This entry lists 14 T cell receptor beta chains sequenced from one sample in a study of T cell clones after liver transplantation (dated by TCRdb to about 2019). The time point label here, explained by the study, means: pre-transplant. The library was prepared using the immunoSEQ multiplex PCR assay. TCRdb limited this immuneACCESS table to in-frame rearrangements with V and J called. A share of clones is missing; checked studies link under half to unresolved V genes, and the rest is unexplained. This sample comprises more than 95,000 clones, around 86% of them detected only once. Together, the top ten hold 0.8% to 1% of the sample. The sample in question was CD4+ T cells from blood, obtained before liver transplant. Receptor source: a human donor who received a liver transplant.

The V and J genes are TRBV5-1 and TRBJ1-1, with 8 bases that match TRBD1. Germline loops: CDR1 SGHRS, CDR2 YFSETQ. The CDR3 runs 15 residues. V gave up 4 bases and J gave up 5 bases; unmatched junction bases: 10. CDR3 nucleotides: TGCGCCAGCAGCACCGACGGACAGGGTGGGACTGAAGCTTTCTTT. Translating it yields CASSTDGQGGTEAFF.

The CDR3 protein is CASRKQGSGYQPQHF. The CDR3 DNA reads as TGTGCCAGCAGAAAACAGGGGAGTGGGTATCAGCCCCAGCATTTT. This chain connects TRBV28 to TRBJ1-5, with 7 bases matching TRBD1. From germline, CDR1 is MDHEN and CDR2 SYDVKM. The CDR3 totals 15 residues. Losses at the gene ends were 6 bases for V and 5 bases for J; bases not matched to a gene: 10.

The gene calls are TRBV2 and TRBJ2-3; 8 bases match TRBD1. Trimming cost V 5 bases and J 1 base; bases outside gene matches: 11. This CDR3 spans 17 amino acids. Germline CDR1 reads SNHLY; CDR2 reads FYNNEI. Written as DNA, the CDR3 is TGTGCCAGCAGTATGAGGGGACAGGCCTCGGGCACAGATACGCAGTATTTT. Amino acids: CASSMRGQASGTDTQYF.

The genes are TRBV6-1 and TRBJ1-5, with D uncertain. This CDR3 is built from 15 residues. V dropped 7 bases and J dropped 2 bases, with 15 bases sitting between them. Germline values: CDR1 MNHNS, CDR2 SASEGT. CDR3 bases: TGTGCCAGCACCGATAATGGTTTTGGCAATCAGCCCCAGCATTTT. Translating gives CASTDNGFGNQPQHF.

The chain employs TRBV4-2 and TRBJ2-1; TRBD2 matches 7 bases. Trimming took 0 bases from V and 3 from J; bases not matched to a gene: 5. This CDR3 has 16 amino acids. Per the germline V gene, CDR1 is LGHNA and CDR2 is YNFKEQ. The CDR3 DNA reads as TGTGCCAGCAGCCAAGATCGACGGGGGGTCTACAATGAGCAGTTCTTC. It encodes CASSQDRRGVYNEQFF.

The chain has TRBV9 and TRBJ1-2; D perhaps matches TRBD1 (6 bases). The V gene's germline CDR1 is SGDLS and CDR2 YYNGEE. V shed 3 bases and J shed 4 bases, with 13 bases lying between them. The CDR3 contains 14 residues. The chain's CDR3 is CASSGPGQTYGYTF. The CDR3 DNA reads TGTGCCAGCAGCGGCCCGGGACAAACCTATGGCTACACCTTC.

With regard to this clone: Distinct nucleotide sequences in the sample also encode this CDR3. The V call is TRBV2, the J call TRBJ2-7, with D perhaps matching TRBD2 (6 bases). The CDR3 loop spans 15 amino acids. From germline, CDR1 is SNHLY and CDR2 FYNNEI. V dropped 1 base and J dropped 0 bases, with 10 bases sitting between them. The CDR3 DNA reads as TGTGCCAGCAGTGAAGGGGGGGAGAGCTCCTACGAGCAGTACTTC. Amino acids: CASSEGGESSYEQYF.

The chain combines TRBV19 with TRBJ2-7, with a possible D match to TRBD2 (5 bases). CDR1 LNHDA and CDR2 SQIVND come from the germline V gene (reference sequence). Trimming stripped 4 bases from V and 7 bases from J, with 17 bases between. The CDR3 totals 14 residues. CDR3 sequence reads: CASSNADFPTEQYF. The CDR3 DNA sequence: TGTGCCAGTAGTAACGCGGACTTTCCTACTGAGCAGTACTTC.

The CDR3: CASSHLRNRDNEQFF. CDR3 coding DNA: TGCGCCAGCAGCCACCTACGAAACAGGGACAATGAGCAGTTCTTC. The V and J genes are TRBV4-1 and TRBJ2-1; maybe TRBD1 (6 bases). Between the trimmed V and J ends, which lost 3 bases and 5 bases, there was a span of 14 bases. Germline CDR1 MGHRA, CDR2 YSYEKL. This CDR3 comprises 15 residues.

V gene TRBV11-3 combines with J gene TRBJ2-7; TRBD1 matches at 9 bases. V lost 1 base, J lost 5 bases, and 0 bases stayed unmatched. The CDR3 runs 13 residues. The germline CDR1 and CDR2 sequences are SGHNT and YENEEA. CDR3: CASSLGQGDEQYF. In nucleotides, the CDR3 is TGTGCCAGCAGCTTAGGACAGGGGGACGAGCAGTACTTC.

This chain connects TRBV19 to TRBJ1-1, with D possibly TRBD1 on 5 matching bases. The CDR3 runs to 14 residues. Between the trimmed V and J ends, which lost 4 bases and 4 bases, there was a span of 13 bases. Looked up from germline, CDR1 is LNHDA and CDR2 is SQIVND (reference sequence). The CDR3 sequence is CASSTAGLGTEAFF. In DNA, the CDR3 is TGTGCCAGTAGTACCGCAGGGCTAGGCACTGAAGCTTTCTTT. Supplemented by reference TRBV19 and TRBJ1-1, the full variable domain reads DGGITQSPKYLFRKEGQNVTLSCEQNLNHDAMYWYRQDPGQGLRLIYYSQIVNDFQKGDIAEGYSVSREKKESFPLTVTSAQKNPTAFYLCASSTAGLGTEAFFGQGTRLTVV.

The genes are TRBV6-5 and TRBJ2-7, with TRBD2 matching over 7 bases. The germline CDR1 and CDR2 sequences are MNHEY and SVGAGI. J lost 2 bases, V lost 7 bases, and 5 bases had no gene match. The CDR3 is 13 amino acids. In nucleotides, the CDR3 is TGTGCCAGCACCGCTGGGGGGGCCTACGAGCAGTACTTC. Translation gives CASTAGGAYEQYF.

This sequence joins TRBV5-1 and TRBJ2-6; either TRBD1 or TRBD2 may fit D (5 bases each). The V gene's germline CDR1 is SGHRS and CDR2 YFSETQ. This CDR3 has 17 amino acids. V was cut by 3 bases and J by 2 bases, with 15 bases left in between. The CDR3 protein is CASSSGIQGPGANVLTF. In DNA form, the CDR3 reads TGCGCCAGCAGCTCGGGAATTCAGGGCCCTGGGGCCAACGTCCTGACTTTC. The whole variable domain, filled in from reference TRBV5-1 and TRBJ2-6, reads KAGVTQTPRYLIKTRGQQVTLSCSPISGHRSVSWYQQTPGQGLQFLFEYFSETQRNKGNFPGRFSGRQFSNSRSEMNVSTLELGDSALYLCASSSGIQGPGANVLTFGAGSRLTVL.

V and J are TRBV7-3 and TRBJ2-1; the match to TRBD2 covers 10 bases. Germline-derived CDR1 and CDR2 are SGHTA and FQGTGA. This CDR3 has 16 amino acids. V was pared by 4 bases and J by 4 bases, with 7 bases of the junction left unmatched. CDR3 region: CASSSTGLAAYNEQFF. For the CDR3, the DNA is TGTGCCAGCAGCTCAACCGGACTAGCGGCATACAATGAGCAGTTCTTC.